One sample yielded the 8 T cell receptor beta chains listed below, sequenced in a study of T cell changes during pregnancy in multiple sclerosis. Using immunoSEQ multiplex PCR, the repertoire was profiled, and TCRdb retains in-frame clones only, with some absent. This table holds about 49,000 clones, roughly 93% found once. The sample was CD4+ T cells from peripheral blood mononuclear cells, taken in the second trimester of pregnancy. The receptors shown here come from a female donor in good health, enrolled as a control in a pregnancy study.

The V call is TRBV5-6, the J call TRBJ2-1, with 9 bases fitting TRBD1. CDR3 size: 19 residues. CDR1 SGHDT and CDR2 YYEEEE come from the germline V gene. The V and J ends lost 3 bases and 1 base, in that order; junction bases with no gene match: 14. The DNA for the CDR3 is TGTGCCAGCAGCTGGAGGACAGGGGCCTCTTCAGGATCCTACAATGAGCAGTTCTTC. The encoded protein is CASSWRTGASSGSYNEQFF.

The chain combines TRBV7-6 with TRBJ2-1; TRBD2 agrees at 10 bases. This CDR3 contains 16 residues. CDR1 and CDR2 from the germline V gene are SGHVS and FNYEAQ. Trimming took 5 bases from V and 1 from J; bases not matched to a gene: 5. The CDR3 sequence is CASSLTSGVSYNEQFF. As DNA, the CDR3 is TGTGCCAGCAGCCTTACTAGCGGGGTTTCCTACAATGAGCAGTTCTTC.

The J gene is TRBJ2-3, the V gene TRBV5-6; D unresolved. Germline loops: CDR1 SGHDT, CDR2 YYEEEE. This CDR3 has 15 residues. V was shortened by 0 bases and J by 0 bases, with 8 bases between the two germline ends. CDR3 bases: TGTGCCAGCAGCTTGGGTCCCACTAGCACAGATACGCAGTATTTT. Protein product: CASSLGPTSTDTQYF.

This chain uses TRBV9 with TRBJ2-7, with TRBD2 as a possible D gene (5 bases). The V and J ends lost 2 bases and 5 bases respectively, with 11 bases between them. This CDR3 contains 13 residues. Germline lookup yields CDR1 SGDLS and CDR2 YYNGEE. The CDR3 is CASSVQKEDEQYF. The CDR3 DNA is TGTGCCAGCAGCGTCCAAAAGGAGGACGAGCAGTACTTC.

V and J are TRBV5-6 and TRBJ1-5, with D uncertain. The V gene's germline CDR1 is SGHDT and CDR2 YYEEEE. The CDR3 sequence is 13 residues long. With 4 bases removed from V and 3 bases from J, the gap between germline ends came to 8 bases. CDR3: CASSASYNQPQHF. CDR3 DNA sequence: TGTGCCAGCAGCGCCAGTTACAATCAGCCCCAGCATTTT.

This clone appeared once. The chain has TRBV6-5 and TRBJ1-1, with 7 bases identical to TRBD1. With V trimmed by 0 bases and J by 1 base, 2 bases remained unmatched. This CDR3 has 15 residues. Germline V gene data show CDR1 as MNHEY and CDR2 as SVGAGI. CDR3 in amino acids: CASSYSTGSNTEAFF. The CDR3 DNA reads TGTGCCAGCAGTTACTCGACAGGGTCGAACACTGAAGCTTTCTTT.

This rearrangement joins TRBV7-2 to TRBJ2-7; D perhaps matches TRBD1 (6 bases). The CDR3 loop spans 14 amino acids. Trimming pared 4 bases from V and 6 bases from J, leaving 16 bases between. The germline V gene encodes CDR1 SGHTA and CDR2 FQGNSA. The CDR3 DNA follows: TGTGCCAGCAGCTCTGACAGGTTCTTTGGCGAGCAGTACTTC. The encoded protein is CASSSDRFFGEQYF. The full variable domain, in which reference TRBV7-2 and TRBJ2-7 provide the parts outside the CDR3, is GAGVSQSPSNKVTEKGKDVELRCDPISGHTALYWYRQSLGQGLEFLIYFQGNSAPDKSGLPSDRFSAERTGGSVSTLTIQRTQQEDSAVYLCASSSDRFFGEQYFGPGTRLTVT.

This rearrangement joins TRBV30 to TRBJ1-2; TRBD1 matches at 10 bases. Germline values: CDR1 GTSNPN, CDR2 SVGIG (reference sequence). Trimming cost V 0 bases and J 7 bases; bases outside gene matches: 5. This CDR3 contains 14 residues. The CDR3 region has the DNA TGTGCCTGGAGTGTACGGGGGACAGGGGCTGGCTACACCTTC. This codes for CAWSVRGTGAGYTF.